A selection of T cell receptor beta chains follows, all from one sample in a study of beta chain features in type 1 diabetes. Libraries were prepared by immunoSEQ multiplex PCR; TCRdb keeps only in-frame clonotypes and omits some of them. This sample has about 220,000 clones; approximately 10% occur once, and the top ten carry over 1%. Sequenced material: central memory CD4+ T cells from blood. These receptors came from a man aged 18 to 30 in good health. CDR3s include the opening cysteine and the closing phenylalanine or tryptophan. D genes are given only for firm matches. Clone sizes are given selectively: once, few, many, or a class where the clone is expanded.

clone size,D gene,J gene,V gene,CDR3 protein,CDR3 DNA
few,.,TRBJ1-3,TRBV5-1,CASSGTEAGNTIYF,TGCGCCAGTTCAGGGACCGAAGCTGGAAACACCATATATTTT
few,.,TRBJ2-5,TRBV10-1,CASSDASAHQETQYF,TGCGCCAGCAGTGATGCTAGCGCCCACCAAGAGACCCAGTACTTC
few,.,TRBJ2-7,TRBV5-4,CASSLVGGTYEQYF,TGTGCCAGCAGCTTGGTTGGGGGCACCTACGAGCAGTACTTC
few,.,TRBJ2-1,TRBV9,CASSLLGVRQFF,TGTGCCAGCAGCCTTCTAGGGGTGAGGCAGTTCTTC
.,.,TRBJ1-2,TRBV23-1,CASNIPRGFHF,TGCGCCAGCAACATCCCCCGAGGCTTCCACTTC
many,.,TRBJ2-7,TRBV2,CASKREVYEQYF,TGTGCCAGCAAGCGTGAAGTGTACGAGCAGTACTTC
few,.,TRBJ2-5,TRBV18,CASSLTREETQYF,TGTGCCAGCTCACTTACCAGGGAAGAGACCCAGTACTTC
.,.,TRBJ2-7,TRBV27,CASRYGTLSSYEQYF,TGTGCCAGCAGGTACGGGACACTGAGCTCCTACGAGCAGTACTTC
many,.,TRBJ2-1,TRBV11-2,CASSPDFSYNEQFF,TGTGCCAGCAGCCCGGACTTCTCCTACAATGAGCAGTTCTTC
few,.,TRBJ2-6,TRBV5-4,CASSIRVTGANVLTF,TGTGCCAGCAGCATCAGGGTGACTGGGGCCAACGTCCTGACTTTC
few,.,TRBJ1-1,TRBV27,CASSAPGLGAFF,TGTGCCAGCAGTGCCCCAGGGTTGGGAGCTTTCTTT
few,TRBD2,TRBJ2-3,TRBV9,CASSPGLAGVGDTQYF,TGTGCCAGCAGCCCGGGACTAGCGGGAGTCGGGGATACGCAGTATTTT
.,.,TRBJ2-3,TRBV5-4,CASSLKGGSPDTQYF,TGTGCCAGCAGCTTAAAGGGTGGGAGCCCAGATACGCAGTATTTT